The 20 T cell receptor beta chains given below trace back to one sample, sequenced in a study of cytomegalovirus exposure and HLA in healthy donors. The PCR made use of 60 Vbeta and 13 Jbeta primers. Generated by immunoSEQ multiplex PCR, the TCRdb table keeps only in-frame clones and is missing some. The table lists 150,000 to 200,000 clones. Sequencing was carried out using PBMCs. Receptor source: a woman between 18 and 29 years old in good health and CMV-seropositive.

The rearrangement links TRBV18 to TRBJ2-1; D perhaps matches TRBD1 (6 bases). The CDR3 spans 15 residues. CDR1 and CDR2 (germline): KGHSH, LQKENI. V was trimmed by 3 bases and J by 5 bases, leaving 14 bases between them. CDR3: CASSPTGFDNNEQFF. The CDR3 DNA reads as TGTGCCAGCTCACCCACAGGGTTTGATAACAATGAGCAGTTCTTC.

The chain links TRBV5-4 to TRBJ2-7, with D possibly matching TRBD1 (7 bases). The germline CDR1 and CDR2 sequences are SGHNT and YYREEE (reference sequence). The CDR3 sequence is 15 residues long. Trimming shortened V by 3 bases and J by 5 bases, and 18 bases separated the two germline ends. This CDR3 reads CASSSQGGADDEQYF. Written as DNA, the CDR3 is TGTGCCAGCAGCTCCCAGGGGGGCGCGGACGACGAGCAGTACTTC.

As to this clone: One junction end disagrees with the germline gene, perhaps due to a read error. V and J are TRBV5-4 and TRBJ1-3, with D hard to call. Germline assignment: CDR1 SGHNT and CDR2 YYREEE (reference sequence). This CDR3 contains 13 residues. The CDR3 protein is CASKWESENTIYF. CDR3 in DNA: TGTGCCAGCAAGTGGGAGTCTGAAAACACCATATATTTT.

This chain joins TRBV7-9 and TRBJ2-5, with 7 bases identical to TRBD2. From germline, CDR1 is SEHNR and CDR2 FQNEAQ (reference sequence). V trimming: 5 bases; J trimming: 5 bases; junction bases outside the gene matches: 11. This CDR3 spans 15 amino acids. CDR3 DNA: TGTGCCAGCAGCCCGTGGGGGGAGGGCCGCGAGACCCAGTACTTC. This encodes CASSPWGEGRETQYF.

The V and J genes are TRBV18 and TRBJ2-7, with a weak D call TRBD2 (6 bases). Germline CDR1 reads KGHSH; CDR2 reads LQKENI. Trimming removed 2 bases from V and 4 bases from J, with 15 bases in between. This CDR3 contains 15 residues. DNA of the CDR3: TGTGCCAGCTCACCAGGACTTATCGGGGGTTACGAGCAGTACTTC. It encodes CASSPGLIGGYEQYF.

The DNA for the CDR3 is TGTGCCTGGAGTATCTCCCGGACAGGGGTTGGTGAAAAACTGTTTTTT. Amino acids: CAWSISRTGVGEKLFF. The chain has TRBV30 and TRBJ1-4; 9 nucleotides agree with TRBD1. The J segment lost 7 bases and the V segment lost 2 bases, leaving 11 bases of the junction unmatched. This CDR3 region has 16 residues. Per germline, CDR1 GTSNPN and CDR2 SVGIG (reference sequence). Variable domain in full (rest from reference TRBV30 and TRBJ1-4): SQTIHQWPATLVQPVGSPLSLECTVEGTSNPNLYWYRQAAGRGLQLLFYSVGIGQISSEVPQNLSASRPQDRQFILSSKKLLLSDSGFYLCAWSISRTGVGEKLFFGSGTQLSVL.

The CDR3 protein is CASSLAVTSMGEQFF. In DNA form, the CDR3 reads TGCGCCAGCAGCTTGGCCGTCACTAGCATGGGTGAGCAGTTCTTC. The rearrangement uses TRBV5-1 and TRBJ2-1; maybe TRBD2 (6 bases). The germline CDR1 and CDR2 sequences are SGHRS and YFSETQ. With 0 bases removed from V and 9 bases from J, the gap between germline ends came to 16 bases. The CDR3 loop spans 15 amino acids.

The chain employs TRBV11-2 and TRBJ1-1, with 8 bases matching TRBD1. The CDR3 sequence is 13 residues long. Germline CDR1 and CDR2: SGHAT and FQNNGV. The trim removed 4 bases at V and 6 bases at J, leaving 4 bases unmatched. This CDR3 reads CASSSTGDAEAFF. DNA for the CDR3: TGTGCCAGCAGCTCGACAGGGGATGCTGAAGCTTTCTTT.

The chain couples TRBV14 to TRBJ2-7; 9 bases match TRBD2. V lost 4 bases to trimming and J lost 3 bases; unmatched junction nucleotides: 4. The CDR3 extends over 14 amino acids. Germline CDR1 and CDR2: SGHDN and FVKESK. Here the CDR3 DNA reads TGTGCCAGCAGCCGGGGGACTAGCAGCTACGAGCAGTACTTC. Protein sequence: CASSRGTSSYEQYF.

J is TRBJ1-2 and V is TRBV29-1; tentative D call: TRBD1 (6 bases). The germline V and J ends were trimmed by 5 bases and 3 bases, with 16 bases remaining between them. This CDR3 has 14 residues. Germline lookup yields CDR1 SQVTM and CDR2 ANQGSEA. The CDR3 reads CSVKFQGPDYGYTF. The DNA of the CDR3 is TGCAGCGTTAAATTCCAGGGGCCCGACTATGGCTACACCTTC.

The chain joins TRBV4-2 to TRBJ1-4; D might be TRBD1 (6 bases). Looked up from germline, CDR1 is LGHNA and CDR2 is YNFKEQ. This CDR3 has 19 amino acids. V was clipped by 0 bases and J by 0 bases, with 17 bases between them. The CDR3 sequence is CASSQDGRWTAATNEKLFF. DNA of the CDR3: TGTGCCAGCAGCCAAGACGGACGATGGACAGCCGCAACTAATGAAAAACTGTTTTTT.

Worth noting for this clone: Different DNA sequences within this sample yield the same CDR3. The rearrangement links TRBV5-1 to TRBJ1-1; D ambiguous. Trimming removed 4 bases from V and 0 bases from J, with 10 bases in between. Per germline, CDR1 SGHRS and CDR2 YFSETQ. The CDR3 contains 14 residues. The DNA for the CDR3 is TGCGCCAGCAGCCTGGGCCAGATGAACACTGAAGCTTTCTTT. Residues: CASSLGQMNTEAFF.

The chain has TRBV7-2 and TRBJ2-3; 9 nucleotides agree with TRBD2. V gave up 1 base and J gave up 3 bases; unmatched junction bases: 5. Germline loops: CDR1 SGHTA, CDR2 FQGNSA. The CDR3 has 16 amino acids. The CDR3 is CASSLVGLATTDTQYF. CDR3 DNA sequence: TGTGCCAGCAGCTTAGTCGGACTAGCGACGACAGATACGCAGTATTTT.

The J gene is TRBJ2-2, the V gene TRBV9; a weak D match, TRBD1 (6 bases). CDR1 is SGDLS and CDR2 is YYNGEE in the germline V gene. CDR3 length: 15 residues. With 4 bases removed from V and 0 bases from J, the gap between germline ends came to 10 bases. The CDR3 region has the DNA TGTGCCAGCAGCTCGCAGGGGTCGAACACCGGGGAGCTGTTTTTT. Protein product: CASSSQGSNTGELFF.

The chain joins TRBV11-3 to TRBJ2-1; TRBD2 matches 8 bases. CDR3 length: 16 residues. CDR1 SGHNT and CDR2 YENEEA come from the germline V gene. V was clipped by 1 base and J by 1 base; unmatched bases: 3. CDR3 amino acids: CASSLGVAGSYNEQFF. As DNA, the CDR3 is TGTGCCAGCAGCTTAGGTGTAGCGGGATCCTACAATGAGCAGTTCTTC.

The chain recombines TRBV18 with TRBJ1-2, with 11 bases identical to TRBD1. J gave up 6 bases and V 4 bases, and 10 bases lay outside the gene matches. Germline V gene data show CDR1 as KGHSH and CDR2 as LQKENI. The length of the CDR3 is 16 residues. CDR3 sequence reads: CASSLGSGQGADGYTF. CDR3 DNA sequence: TGTGCCAGCTCACTCGGGAGCGGACAGGGGGCCGATGGCTACACCTTC. The complete variable domain, with remaining parts taken from reference TRBV18 and TRBJ1-2, reads NAGVMQNPRHLVRRRGQEARLRCSPMKGHSHVYWYRQLPEEGLKFMVYLQKENIIDESGMPKERFSAEFPKEGPSILRIQQVVRGDSAAYFCASSLGSGQGADGYTFGSGTRLTVV.

The J gene is TRBJ1-5, the V gene TRBV19, with 9 positions matching TRBD1. V lost 6 bases and J lost 0; bases outside the gene matches: 9. Germline lookup yields CDR1 LNHDA and CDR2 SQIVND (reference sequence). The CDR3 covers 17 residues. The CDR3 is CASSDGQGFYSNQPQHF. The CDR3 DNA sequence: TGTGCCAGTAGCGACGGACAGGGGTTCTATAGCAATCAGCCCCAGCATTTT. Full variable domain (rest looked up from reference TRBV19 and TRBJ1-5): DGGITQSPKYLFRKEGQNVTLSCEQNLNHDAMYWYRQDPGQGLRLIYYSQIVNDFQKGDIAEGYSVSREKKESFPLTVTSAQKNPTAFYLCASSDGQGFYSNQPQHFGDGTRLSIL.

V usage is TRBV5-1 and J usage is TRBJ2-2; 11 nucleotides match TRBD2. CDR1 and CDR2 (germline): SGHRS, YFSETQ. The CDR3 length is 15 residues. V gave up 0 bases and J gave up 11 bases; unmatched junction bases: 6. This chain's CDR3 is CASSLGLAGPGELFF. CDR3 in DNA: TGCGCCAGCAGCTTGGGACTAGCGGGGCCGGGAGAGCTGTTTTTT.

The CDR3: CASSQEAGPTNYGYTF. CDR3 nucleotide sequence: TGCGCCAGCAGCCAAGAAGCGGGGCCAACTAACTATGGCTACACCTTC. The chain links TRBV4-1 to TRBJ1-2; weak D call: TRBD1 (5 bases). Germline values: CDR1 MGHRA, CDR2 YSYEKL. This CDR3 has 16 amino acids. The V gene lost 0 bases and the J gene lost 0 bases, with 11 bases spanning the gap.

The chain is built from TRBV6-4 and TRBJ2-5, with no clear D. V was cut by 10 bases and J by 0 bases, with 15 bases left in between. Germline V gene lookup returns CDR1 MRHNA and CDR2 SNTAGT. The CDR3 loop spans 14 amino acids. The DNA of the CDR3 is TGTGCCACCCCTAGAGAGGAGTACCAAGAGACCCAGTACTTC. It translates to CATPREEYQETQYF.